What follows is one T cell receptor beta chain and its context. Its antigen is unidentified. Only in-frame clones appear in the TCRdb table, and some are missing; sequencing was by immunoSEQ multiplex PCR. The data contain some 130,000 clones, 85% to 95% of them seen just once; the ten biggest clones take up more than 0.7%. The sample belongs to a study of T cell responses to AZD1222 COVID-19 vaccine. Study-wide findings and caveats: Researchers report vaccine-associated CD4 TCRs spanning spike, with dominance at 160-218 and 743-854. Clonal diversity was possibly underestimated; the donors were predominantly white British and more often female. Repertoires were sampled only after the peak T cell response. Unmutated variant regions are reportedly the target of nearly half of TCRs that are spike-specific.

The CDR3 length is 14 residues. V shed 5 bases and J 7 bases; nucleotides not matched to a gene: 6. Looked up from germline, CDR1 is KGHSH and CDR2 is LQKENI. The chain recombines TRBV18 with TRBJ1-5; 9 bases are a match to TRBD1. This sample comprised peripheral blood, obtained on day 0 of AZD1222 vaccination. The receptor was derived from an adult in good health. Written as DNA, the CDR3 is TGTGCCAGCTCATGGGACAGGGCGACGCAGCCCCAGCATTTT. As protein: CASSWDRATQPQHF. The full variable domain, rest sourced from reference TRBV18 and TRBJ1-5, is NAGVMQNPRHLVRRRGQEARLRCSPMKGHSHVYWYRQLPEEGLKFMVYLQKENIIDESGMPKERFSAEFPKEGPSILRIQQVVRGDSAAYFCASSWDRATQPQHFGDGTRLSIL.